The following is a T cell receptor (beta chain) sequence with its context. This sample stems from a study of blood T cell repertoires in COVID-19. Study as a whole: The origin of the acute and convalescent COVID-19 samples was the United States, Italy and Spain. In each case, the material was cDNA or gDNA derived from T cells, B-cell-depleted T cells, or PBMCs.

Looked up from germline, CDR1 is LGHNA and CDR2 is YSLEER. V lost 1 base, J lost 0 bases, and 1 base stayed unmatched. The CDR3 sequence is 15 residues long. During active infection, Seattle patients enrolled and were then monitored through disease. Sequencing used immunoSEQ multiplex PCR; TCRdb keeps in-frame clones, though not all of them. Of approximately 170,000 clones in the sample, approximately 91% were seen once. The sequence was obtained from a man between 18 and 29 years old with COVID-19, enrolled during active disease. The sample consisted of peripheral blood. The chain combines TRBV4-3 with TRBJ2-7; 9 nucleotides align to TRBD2. The CDR3 sequence: CASSQGRGGSYEQYF. CDR3 in DNA: TGCGCCAGCAGCCAAGGGCGGGGGGGCTCCTACGAGCAGTACTTC.